A single sample gave rise to the 4 T cell receptor beta chains below, sequenced in a study of regulatory T cells in long-lasting Graves disease. The time point: persistent/refractory GD, antithyroid drugs over 5 years with positive TRAb. PBMC RNA was the source of the TCR library. Building the TCR beta libraries relied on iRepertoire HTBI primers, and CDR3 regions underwent Arm-PCR. TCRdb re-analysed the multiplex PCR reads in MiXCR, keeping a single row per CDR3 protein. The sample carries around 430,000 distinct CDR3 sequences, 22% recorded once. The sequenced sample was peripheral blood mononuclear cells (PBMCs), obtained when the disease was refractory, from a patient treated with antithyroid drugs. All receptors derive from a female donor with Graves disease.

In regard to this clonotype: A much more abundant neighbour one base away suggests this may be a read error. The V gene is TRBV28, the J gene TRBJ1-1, with D possibly matching TRBD1 (6 bases). Germline V gene lookup returns CDR1 MDHEN and CDR2 SYDVKM. Between the trimmed V and J ends, which lost 6 bases and 1 base, there was a span of 27 bases. This CDR3 region has 19 residues. The CDR3: CASRHVLVFGAGANTEAFF. The CDR3 DNA is TGTGCCAGCAGACACGTCCTTGTGTTTGGGGCAGGGGCGAACACTGAAGCTTTCTTT.

V gene TRBV7-6 combines with J gene TRBJ2-1; no clear D gene. Trimming took 1 base from V and 5 from J, leaving 9 bases between them. The CDR3 has 14 amino acids. The germline gives CDR1 SGHVS, CDR2 FNYEAQ. CDR3: CASSLDINHNEQFF. The CDR3, as DNA: TGTGCCAGCAGCTTAGACATTAATCACAATGAGCAGTTCTTC.

The gene calls are TRBV7-3 and TRBJ2-5; the D gene could be TRBD1 or TRBD2 (5 bases each). Germline V lookup: CDR1 SGHTA, CDR2 FQGTGA. Trimming cost V 2 bases and J 2 bases, with 12 bases left between them. CDR3 length equals 15 residues. The CDR3 here is CASSLLGTAQETQYF. In nucleotides, the CDR3 is TGTGCCAGCAGCTTACTCGGGACGGCGCAAGAGACCCAGTACTTC.

The chain has TRBV6-1 and TRBJ1-5; D might be TRBD1 (6 bases). Between the trimmed V and J ends, which lost 6 bases and 0 bases, there was a span of 33 bases. Per the germline V gene, CDR1 is MNHNS and CDR2 is SASEGT. CDR3 size: 22 residues. CDR3 DNA: TGTGCCAGCAGCCGCGCCCTTTTCTGCGGGGGCCCAACGACTTATAGCAATCAGCCCCAGCATTTT. Translating gives CASSRALFCGGPTTYSNQPQHF.